This TCR beta chain originates from a study of shared clonotypes between healthy human individuals. The CDR3 is made up of 12 amino acids. Germline V gene sequence: CDR1 SGHAT, CDR2 FQNNGV. V was cut by 0 bases and J by 8 bases, with 6 bases left in between. With regard to this clone: Its antigen remains unidentified.

Study results and caveats: Sorted-subset sequencing, rarefaction showed, was incomplete despite large depth. Collection of samples was limited to blood; tissue repertoires likely differ. Estimated richness values were generally larger in naive subsets than in memory subsets.

Some clones are missing from TCRdb's copy, which holds only in-frame ones; the method was immunoSEQ multiplex PCR. This sample has some 1 million clones; approximately 68% occur once, and the top ten carry around 1.5%. The sample taken for sequencing was memory CD4+ T cells sorted from blood. The subset: CD45RA-negative fraction. This clonotype was obtained from a man aged 18 to 30 in good health. The V and J genes are TRBV11-2 and TRBJ2-3; D call uncertain. The CDR3 region has the DNA TGTGCCAGCAGCTTAGAATCTGGTACGCAGTATTTT. As protein: CASSLESGTQYF.